This T cell receptor (beta chain) was identified during a study of T cell clusters in autoimmune cytopenias (dated by TCRdb to the late 2010s). For the wider study: Per sample, TRB sequencing gave a median depth of about 50,000 reads and a median of 2,350 distinct TRB clonotypes. Alongside healthy, CLL and autoimmune hepatitis controls, autoimmune cytopenia patients had their peripheral blood TRB and IGH repertoires sequenced at active disease and again during treatment follow-up. The study aimed to test whether autoimmune cytopenia patients carry a disease-specific immune repertoire signature usable as a blood-based biomarker.

CDR3 length: 16 amino acids, cysteine to phenylalanine. This entry has no DNA. For CDR1 and CDR2, the germline V gene lists SGHDT and YYEEEE. Study-wide conclusions, independent of this receptor: The GLIPH analysis suggested a lack of physiological T cell clusters in primary autoimmune cytopenia patients, since more than 40 clusters were exclusive to healthy donors whereas approximately 17 were exclusive to patients. The T cell clusters were defined in silico only, and their functional role remained to be validated experimentally. In the comparison of secondary cytopenia with CLL, the cluster-lack signature was not observed, apparently because the dominant lymphoma-associated repertoire masked the signature. TRB repertoire shifts, with less even repertoires in secondary cytopenia and CLL, mostly reflected lymphoma bias rather than autoimmunity. Around 3-fold more exclusive TRB clusters were observed in healthy donors than in active autoimmune hepatitis patients, consistent with an autoimmunity-wide signature.

TRB rearrangements were amplified by multiplex PCR using a touch-down protocol with TRB-A and TRB-B primer pools mixed in one tube. Illumina adapters and sample indices were added to the amplicons through two consecutive PCR reactions using Phusion HS II polymerase. The amplicons were purified from gel with the NucleoSpin Gel and PCR Clean-up kit, after which the amplicons were quantified by Qubit and checked for quality on an Agilent 2100 Bioanalyzer. Sequencing of the libraries was performed on an Illumina MiSeq with 600-cycle, single-indexed, paired-end runs. The paper's processing steps were these. MiXCR version 2.1.12, together with the default MiXCR reference library, was used to align and assemble the TRB reads. A clone was defined by each unique CDR3 nucleotide sequence, and the analysis included only productive sequences supported by at least two reads. To assess repertoire diversity, an R script computed alpha-parameterized diversity profiles (alpha 0 to 5), which included the Shannon (alpha 1) and Simpson (alpha 2) indices. Combinatorial TRB VJ usage was calculated with the tcR package and was compared between cohorts by principal component analysis performed with ade4. Using GLIPH, TCRbeta CDR3s were clustered on pairs of cohorts matched for age and read depth, and a Wilcoxon test was used to compare cluster frequencies. Each entry corresponds to one CDR3 protein sequence from reads that TCRdb reprocessed, and DNA is not given. The V and J calls here are based on TCRdb, not the publication. The table kept for this sample lists about 15,000 distinct CDR3 sequences. In total, the top ten clones hold 2% to 2.5% of the sample.

For each sample, TRB amplification used roughly 250 ng of peripheral blood genomic DNA, equal to approximately 37,500 genome equivalents. With regard to this clonotype: The specificity of this receptor is unknown.

Sequenced: peripheral blood. The sequence joins TRBV5-6 to TRBJ2-1. The TCR sequence derives from a human donor with an autoimmune cytopenia or autoimmune hepatitis (not recorded which). CDR3 protein: CASSLRLSSSYNEQFF.